This T cell receptor beta chain was recovered during a study of blood T cell repertoires in COVID-19. Across the study: Samples representing acute and convalescent COVID-19 were sourced from the United States, Italy and Spain.

Measured with immunoSEQ multiplex PCR; TCRdb has only the in-frame clones, and not every one. Here the sample spans about 250,000 clones, roughly 89% being singletons. The V gene's germline CDR1 is LNHNV and CDR2 YYDKDF (reference sequence). The CDR3 sequence is 14 residues long. The trim removed 3 bases at V and 4 bases at J, leaving 3 bases unmatched. Sequenced material: peripheral blood. The receptor's source is a woman aged 55 to 70 with COVID-19, enrolled during active disease. This chain connects TRBV15 to TRBJ1-2, with 9 bases fitting TRBD1. The CDR3 DNA follows: TGTGCCACCAGCAGGCCGGACAGGGGCTATGGCTACACCTTC. Amino acid sequence: CATSRPDRGYGYTF.